Listed below are T cell receptor beta chains from one sample, sequenced in a study of T cell responses to AZD1222 COVID-19 vaccine. The repertoire was sequenced with immunoSEQ multiplex PCR; TCRdb's copy has only in-frame clones and lacks some. The sample lists tens of thousands of clones, 70% to 90% occurring once. The source was peripheral blood, collected 28 days after the second AZD1222 dose. These receptors came from an adult who received the AZD1222 COVID-19 vaccine. CDR3s include the opening cysteine and the closing phenylalanine or tryptophan. A D gene is named only where the DNA matches it firmly. For some rows the clone size is stated as once, few or many, or as a class when expanded; others skip it.

cdr3_aa cdr3_nt j_call clone_size d_call cdr3_length v_call
CASSGGSSNYGYTF TGTGCCAGCAGCGGGGGCAGTTCTAACTATGGCTACACCTTC TRBJ1-2 - - 14 TRBV9
CASSLALRTLRAHNSPLHF TGCGCCAGCAGCTTGGCCCTTAGAACCCTCCGGGCCCATAATTCACCCCTCCACTTT TRBJ1-6 few - 19 TRBV5-1
CASSFGQGAAGGYTF TGTGCCAGCAGCTTTGGGCAGGGGGCAGCGGGTGGCTACACCTTC TRBJ1-2 few TRBD1 15 TRBV7-9
CASSIGTGNTIYF TGTGCCAGTAGTATAGGTACCGGAAACACCATATATTTT TRBJ1-3 - - 13 TRBV19
CASSDGPYQPQHF TGCGCCAGCAGTGATGGGCCGTATCAGCCCCAGCATTTT TRBJ1-5 - - 13 TRBV10-1
CASSLRGLGAGNTEAFF TGCGCCAGCAGCTTGAGGGGACTTGGGGCTGGAAACACTGAAGCTTTCTTT TRBJ1-1 many - 17 TRBV5-1
CASGKQENTEAFF TGTGCTAGTGGCAAACAGGAGAACACTGAAGCTTTCTTT TRBJ1-1 - - 13 TRBV12-5
CASSLTANTEAFF TGTGCCAGCAGTCTCACAGCGAACACTGAAGCTTTCTTT TRBJ1-1 once - 13 TRBV12-3/TRBV12-4
CASRWRGGRGNEQFF TGCGCCAGCAGGTGGCGGGGGGGCCGGGGGAATGAGCAGTTCTTC TRBJ2-1 - TRBD2 15 TRBV5-1
CASSSDWTANEQFF TGTGCCAGCAGTTCCGACTGGACGGCCAATGAGCAGTTCTTC TRBJ2-1 - - 14 TRBV6-5
CASSRGGLPNEQFF TGTGCCAGCAGCCGGGGGGGACTGCCCAATGAGCAGTTCTTC TRBJ2-1 few TRBD2 14 TRBV7-8
CASSIRNFFAGELFF TGTGCCAGTAGTATCCGTAATTTCTTTGCCGGGGAGCTGTTTTTT TRBJ2-2 - - 15 TRBV19
CASSLGSRDSNQPQHF TGTGCCAGCAGCTTAGGTTCCAGGGATAGCAATCAGCCCCAGCATTTT TRBJ1-5 - - 16 TRBV7-6
CATAAGNTIYF TGTGCCACCGCTGCTGGAAACACCATATATTTT TRBJ1-3 - - 11 TRBV2
CASSGQEPEDAFF TGTGCCAGCAGCGGACAGGAACCGGAGGACGCTTTCTTT TRBJ1-1 - TRBD1 13 TRBV12-3/TRBV12-4
CASTNYRENYGYTF TGCGCCAGCACTAATTACAGGGAAAACTATGGCTACACCTTC TRBJ1-2 - - 14 TRBV4-1
CASSPRALDQETQYF TGTGCCAGCTCACCACGGGCCCTAGACCAAGAGACCCAGTACTTC TRBJ2-5 - - 15 TRBV18
CASNVFTNTEAFF TGTGCCAGTAATGTATTTACGAACACTGAAGCTTTCTTT TRBJ1-1 - - 13 TRBV2
CASRPLGAWETQYF TGTGCCAGCAGGCCCCTAGGGGCCTGGGAGACCCAGTACTTC TRBJ2-5 - - 14 TRBV27
CASSFSGTGISYEQYF TGTGCCAGCAGTTTCTCGGGGACAGGCATCTCCTACGAGCAGTACTTC TRBJ2-7 - TRBD1 16 TRBV27
CASSVDRVVSEQYF TGTGCCAGCAGCGTGGACAGGGTGGTAAGCGAGCAGTACTTC TRBJ2-7 once TRBD1 14 TRBV9
CASSPQATETQYF TGTGCCAGTAGTCCGCAGGCCACAGAGACCCAGTACTTC TRBJ2-5 - - 13 TRBV19
CASSPLGQGGHEQYF TGTGCCAGCTCACCCCTCGGACAGGGCGGCCACGAGCAGTACTTC TRBJ2-7 - TRBD1 15 TRBV18
CASRDRGLANEKLFF TGTGCCAGCCGGGACAGGGGGCTAGCTAATGAAAAACTGTTTTTT TRBJ1-4 - TRBD1 15 TRBV11-2
CASSYPGAGELFF TGTGCCAGCAGTTACCCGGGGGCCGGGGAGCTGTTTTTT TRBJ2-2 - - 13 TRBV6-5
CASSPLTWDRGHFPYEQYF TGTGCCAGCTCACCGCTAACTTGGGACAGGGGACACTTTCCCTACGAGCAGTACTTC TRBJ2-7 - TRBD1 19 TRBV18
CASSLDRGEGEQYF TGCGCCAGCAGCTTGGACAGGGGGGAAGGAGAGCAGTACTTC TRBJ2-7 - TRBD1 14 TRBV5-1
CASSSSELTGYTF TGTGCCAGCAGTTCTTCAGAATTGACTGGCTACACCTTC TRBJ1-2 - - 13 TRBV2
CASSLDLQGDGYTF TGTGCCAGCAGCTTAGATCTCCAGGGGGATGGCTACACCTTC TRBJ1-2 - TRBD1 14 TRBV7-9
CASSLSLARRGETQYF TGTGCCAGCAGCTTAAGTCTCGCGAGGCGGGGAGAGACCCAGTACTTC TRBJ2-5 - - 16 TRBV7-9
CSVEVREGMAYEQYF TGCAGCGTTGAAGTTCGAGAAGGAATGGCGTACGAGCAGTACTTC TRBJ2-7 - - 15 TRBV29-1
CASTTGVNSPLHF TGTGCCAGCACAACCGGGGTAAATTCACCCCTCCACTTT TRBJ1-6 - - 13 TRBV14
CASSYKQGAEAFF TGTGCCAGCAGTTACAAACAGGGGGCTGAAGCTTTCTTT TRBJ1-1 - TRBD1 13 TRBV27
CASSLRGRGTSSYNSPLHF TGTGCCAGCAGTCTCAGGGGGAGGGGGACAAGCTCCTATAATTCACCCCTCCACTTT TRBJ1-6 few TRBD1 19 TRBV27
CASNRDGMNTEAFF TGTGCCAGCAACAGGGATGGTATGAACACTGAAGCTTTCTTT TRBJ1-1 - - 14 TRBV9
CASSVGGVAVNEQFF TGTGCCAGCAGCGTAGGAGGGGTAGCGGTCAATGAGCAGTTCTTC TRBJ2-1 few - 15 TRBV9
CASSEDRGLKETQYF TGTGCCAGCAGTGAGGACAGGGGGCTTAAAGAGACCCAGTACTTC TRBJ2-5 - TRBD1 15 TRBV2
CASSQEEDYQETQYF TGCGCCAGCAGCCAAGAGGAGGACTACCAAGAGACCCAGTACTTC TRBJ2-5 - - 15 TRBV4-1
CASSLSGAEQFF TGTGCCAGCAGTTTAAGCGGGGCTGAGCAGTTCTTC TRBJ2-1 once TRBD2 12 TRBV6-6
CSVRSRSLAKNIQYF TGCAGCGTCCGGTCGCGGAGCCTAGCCAAAAACATTCAGTACTTC TRBJ2-4 - - 15 TRBV29-1
CASSRPGTGEYF TGTGCCAGCAGCCGACCGGGAACTGGGGAGTACTTC TRBJ2-7 - - 12 TRBV5-4